One sample yielded the 7 T cell receptor beta chains listed below, sequenced in a study of blood T cell repertoires in COVID-19. The assay was immunoSEQ multiplex PCR, and TCRdb's table has in-frame clones only and misses some. This repertoire shows roughly 200,000 clones, 84% found once; its top ten account for about 7.8%. What was sequenced was peripheral blood. The receptors were gathered from a woman of 80 years or more with COVID-19, enrolled during active disease.

The J gene is TRBJ2-2, the V gene TRBV11-2, with 8 bases fitting TRBD2. Germline assignment: CDR1 SGHAT and CDR2 FQNNGV. The CDR3 extends over 14 amino acids. J was trimmed by 12 bases and V by 5 bases; bases with no gene match: 11. CDR3 nucleotides: TGTGCCAGCAGCCCACCCGGACTAGCCTTCAAGCTGTTTTTT. This sequence encodes CASSPPGLAFKLFF.

The chain has TRBV5-1 and TRBJ2-7; TRBD1 aligns across 8 bases. Germline V gene data show CDR1 as SGHRS and CDR2 as YFSETQ. This CDR3 contains 14 residues. With 0 bases clipped from V and 5 bases from J, the junction kept 4 bases outside the gene matches. The CDR3 DNA sequence: TGCGCCAGCAGCTTGGGACAGGGGTCCCACGAGCAGTACTTC. Residues: CASSLGQGSHEQYF.

The rearrangement links TRBV4-2 to TRBJ1-4; D gene unclear. Trimming shortened V by 0 bases and J by 5 bases, and 13 bases separated the two germline ends. The length of the CDR3 is 16 residues. Per germline, CDR1 LGHNA and CDR2 YNFKEQ. CDR3 loop: CASSQDVSGRNEKLFF. The DNA for the CDR3 is TGTGCCAGCAGCCAAGATGTGTCGGGTAGGAATGAAAAACTGTTTTTT.

This clone was seen more than once but under ten times. The rearrangement links TRBV2 to TRBJ1-3; D gene ambiguous. This CDR3 spans 15 amino acids. Germline V gives CDR1 SNHLY, CDR2 FYNNEI. V lost 6 bases, J lost 0 bases, and 12 bases lay in between. This chain's CDR3 is CASSPWRSSGNTIYF. DNA of the CDR3: TGTGCCAGCAGCCCCTGGAGGAGCTCTGGAAACACCATATATTTT.

The J gene is TRBJ1-1, the V gene TRBV10-1; the D gene is possibly TRBD1 (5 bases). In germline, CDR1 is WNHNN, CDR2 SYGVQD (reference sequence). The CDR3 length is 13 residues. Trimming left V 5 bases short and J 1 base short, with 8 bases between. The CDR3 coding sequence is TGCGCCAGCAGTTATGACAGGAACACTGAAGCTTTCTTT. This encodes CASSYDRNTEAFF.

The chain couples TRBV28 to TRBJ1-2; possibly TRBD1 for D (5 bases). This CDR3 comprises 12 residues. Germline-derived CDR1 and CDR2 are MDHEN and SYDVKM. Trimming stripped 8 bases from V and 7 bases from J, with 14 bases between. The chain's CDR3 is CASGAAAAGYTF. The CDR3 bases are TGTGCCAGCGGGGCGGCAGCCGCTGGCTACACCTTC.

This chain connects TRBV9 to TRBJ1-3; D not resolved. The V end lost 0 bases, the J end lost 0 bases, and 7 bases lay between the germline ends. CDR1 is SGDLS and CDR2 is YYNGEE in the germline V gene. There are 15 residues in the CDR3. The CDR3 bases are TGTGCCAGCAGCGTAGATCCCTTCTCTGGAAACACCATATATTTT. Its translation is CASSVDPFSGNTIYF.